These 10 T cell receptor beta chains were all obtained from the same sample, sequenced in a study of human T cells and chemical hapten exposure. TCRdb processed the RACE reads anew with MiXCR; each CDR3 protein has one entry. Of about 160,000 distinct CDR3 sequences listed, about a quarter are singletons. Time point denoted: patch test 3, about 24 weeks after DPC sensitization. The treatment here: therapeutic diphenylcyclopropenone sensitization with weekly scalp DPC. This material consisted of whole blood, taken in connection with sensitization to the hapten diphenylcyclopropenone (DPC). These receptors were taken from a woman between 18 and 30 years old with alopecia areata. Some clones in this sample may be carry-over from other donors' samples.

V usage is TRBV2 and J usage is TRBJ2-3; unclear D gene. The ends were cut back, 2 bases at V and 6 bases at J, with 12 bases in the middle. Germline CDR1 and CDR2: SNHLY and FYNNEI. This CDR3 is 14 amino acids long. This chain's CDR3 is CASSEFRAGDTQYF. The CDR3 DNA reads TGTGCCAGCAGTGAATTTAGAGCCGGGGATACGCAGTATTTT.

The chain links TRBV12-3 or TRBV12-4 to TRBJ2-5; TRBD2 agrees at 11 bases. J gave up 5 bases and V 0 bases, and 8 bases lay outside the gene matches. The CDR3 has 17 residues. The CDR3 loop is CASSLARVAGGGETQYF. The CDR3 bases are TGTGCCAGCAGTTTAGCTCGAGTAGCGGGGGGGGGTGAGACCCAGTACTTC.

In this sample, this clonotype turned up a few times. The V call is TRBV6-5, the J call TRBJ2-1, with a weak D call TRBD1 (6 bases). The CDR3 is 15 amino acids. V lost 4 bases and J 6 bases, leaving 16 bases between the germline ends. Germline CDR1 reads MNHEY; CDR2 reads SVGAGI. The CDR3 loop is CASSLDGNRVNEQFF. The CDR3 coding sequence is TGTGCCAGCAGTTTGGACGGGAACAGGGTCAATGAGCAGTTCTTC.

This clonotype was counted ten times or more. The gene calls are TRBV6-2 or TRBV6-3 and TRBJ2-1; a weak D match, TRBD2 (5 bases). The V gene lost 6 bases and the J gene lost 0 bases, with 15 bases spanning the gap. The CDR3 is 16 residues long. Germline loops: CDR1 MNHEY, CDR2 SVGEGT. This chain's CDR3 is CASSPSTGSSYNEQFF. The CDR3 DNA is TGTGCCAGCAGCCCCTCTACGGGAAGCTCCTACAATGAGCAGTTCTTC.

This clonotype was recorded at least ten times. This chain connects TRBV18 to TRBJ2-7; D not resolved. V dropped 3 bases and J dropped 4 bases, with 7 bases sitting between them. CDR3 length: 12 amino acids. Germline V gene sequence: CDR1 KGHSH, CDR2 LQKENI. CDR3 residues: CASSPLGYEQYF. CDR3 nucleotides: TGTGCCAGCTCACCTCTCGGGTACGAGCAGTACTTC.

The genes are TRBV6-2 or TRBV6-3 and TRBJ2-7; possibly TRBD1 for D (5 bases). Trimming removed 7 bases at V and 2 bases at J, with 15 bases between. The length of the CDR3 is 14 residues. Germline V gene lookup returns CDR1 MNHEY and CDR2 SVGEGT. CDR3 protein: CASTKGQGPYEQYF. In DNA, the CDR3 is TGTGCCAGCACCAAGGGGCAGGGCCCCTACGAGCAGTACTTC.

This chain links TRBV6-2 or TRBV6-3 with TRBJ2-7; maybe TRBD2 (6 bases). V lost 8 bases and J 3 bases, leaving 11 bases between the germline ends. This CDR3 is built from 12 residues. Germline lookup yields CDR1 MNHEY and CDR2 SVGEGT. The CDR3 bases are TGTGCCAGCTGGGACTTCGGCTACGAGCAGTACTTC. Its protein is CASWDFGYEQYF.

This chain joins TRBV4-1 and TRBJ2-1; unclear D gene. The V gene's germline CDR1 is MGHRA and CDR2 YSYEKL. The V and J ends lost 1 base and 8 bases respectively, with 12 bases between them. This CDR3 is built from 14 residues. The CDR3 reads CASSQVALFDEQFF. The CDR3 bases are TGCGCCAGCAGCCAAGTCGCTTTGTTCGATGAGCAGTTCTTC.

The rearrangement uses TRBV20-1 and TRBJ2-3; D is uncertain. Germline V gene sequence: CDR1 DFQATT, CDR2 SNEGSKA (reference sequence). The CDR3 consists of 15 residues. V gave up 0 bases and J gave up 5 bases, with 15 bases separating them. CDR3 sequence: CSARDGRLPGDTQYF. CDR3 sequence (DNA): TGCAGTGCTAGAGATGGTCGGCTCCCTGGAGATACGCAGTATTTT.

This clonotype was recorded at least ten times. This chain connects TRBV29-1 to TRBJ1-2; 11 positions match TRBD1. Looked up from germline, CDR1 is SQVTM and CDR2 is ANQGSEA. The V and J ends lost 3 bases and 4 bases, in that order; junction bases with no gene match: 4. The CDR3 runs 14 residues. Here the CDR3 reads CSVEGTGGSYGYTF. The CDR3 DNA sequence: TGCAGCGTTGAGGGGACAGGGGGTTCCTATGGCTACACCTTC.